The T cell receptor (beta chain) under discussion was sequenced for a study of T cells in localized non-small cell lung cancer. Notes on the study in general: Without multi-region sequencing, intratumor heterogeneity could not be excluded. Longer overall survival was associated with a higher density of T cells in the blood. Adjacent uninvolved lung had the highest clonality, suggesting focused antigen responses.

The CDR3 covers 15 residues. V lost 0 bases and J 3 bases, leaving 10 bases between the germline ends. CDR1 is SEHNR and CDR2 is FQNEAQ in the germline V gene (reference sequence). This table comes from immunoSEQ multiplex PCR, and its TCRdb copy is limited to in-frame clones, with some not included. This table has 100,000 to 150,000 clones, roughly 90% appearing once. About this clone itself: Its antigen remains unknown.

This chain joins TRBV7-9 and TRBJ2-3; D unresolved. The sequence was obtained from a female donor older than 55 with stage I lung adenocarcinoma. Specimen: peripheral blood, collected before any cancer treatment. The DNA for the CDR3 is TGTGCCAGCAGCTTAGCCGGGTTTGCGACAGATACGCAGTATTTT. Protein: CASSLAGFATDTQYF.